Presented here are 18 T cell receptor beta chains from one specimen sequenced in a study of T cells in Graves' hyperthyroidism and ophthalmopathy. The TCR beta CDR3 regions underwent amplification using RNA transcripts as the source. Using the HTBI primer set, a first-round RT-PCR was run on the TCR CDR3. From the multiplex PCR reads, TCRdb called clonotypes with MiXCR, one entry per CDR3 protein. The data show about 720,000 distinct CDR3 sequences, around a sixth seen once. The specimen sequenced was blood. Source of these receptors: a woman in her 50s with Graves' hyperthyroidism that later progressed to Graves' ophthalmopathy.

This clonotype was detected once. The chain joins TRBV6-1 to TRBJ1-5; weak D call: TRBD1 (5 bases). The ends were cut back, 4 bases at V and 6 bases at J, with 16 bases in the middle. Germline V gene data show CDR1 as MNHNS and CDR2 as SASEGT. CDR3 length equals 15 residues. The chain's CDR3 is CASSAPGEGSQPQHF. The CDR3 DNA follows: TGTGCCAGCAGTGCTCCGGGGGAAGGTAGTCAGCCCCAGCATTTT.

V gene TRBV13 combines with J gene TRBJ2-1; TRBD1 is a possible D gene (5 bases). The germline V gene encodes CDR1 PRHDT and CDR2 FYEKMQ (reference sequence). Between the trimmed V and J ends, which lost 0 bases and 5 bases, there was a span of 14 bases. CDR3 size: 16 residues. The CDR3 sequence is CASSLGGRLTHNEQFF. The DNA for the CDR3 is TGTGCCAGCAGCTTAGGGGGGCGCCTCACCCACAATGAGCAGTTCTTC.

The rearrangement links TRBV12-3 or TRBV12-4 to TRBJ1-4; 9 bases are a match to TRBD1. With V trimmed by 2 bases and J by 7 bases, 8 bases remained unmatched. The CDR3 is 16 amino acids. The CDR3 DNA is TGTGCCAGCAGTTTACCCTCGGACAGGGGCGGTGAAAAACTGTTTTTT. It is translated as CASSLPSDRGGEKLFF.

V gene TRBV20-1 combines with J gene TRBJ1-3, with D possibly matching TRBD1 (5 bases). The CDR3 has 14 amino acids. Germline V lookup: CDR1 DFQATT, CDR2 SNEGSKA (reference sequence). Trimming stripped 0 bases from V and 2 bases from J, with 8 bases between. CDR3 residues: CSARDSRAGNTIYF. As DNA, the CDR3 is TGCAGTGCTAGAGATAGCAGGGCTGGAAACACCATATATTTT.

There are many counts of this clonotype. V is TRBV7-3 and J is TRBJ2-7; D gene uncertain. The CDR3 covers 13 residues. The V gene lost 2 bases and the J gene lost 3 bases, with 8 bases spanning the gap. In germline, CDR1 is SGHTA, CDR2 FQGTGA. The CDR3 loop is CASSLDAGYEQYF. The DNA for the CDR3 is TGTGCCAGCAGCTTAGATGCCGGCTACGAGCAGTACTTC.

This clonotype has a count of ten or more. The V gene is TRBV6-1, the J gene TRBJ2-7; 13 bases align to TRBD2. CDR1 is MNHNS, CDR2 SASEGT, per germline. The V and J ends lost 6 bases and 5 bases, in that order; junction bases with no gene match: 4. This CDR3 comprises 14 residues. CDR3 sequence: CASRTSGGYDEQYF. The CDR3 DNA reads as TGTGCCAGCAGGACTAGCGGGGGGTACGACGAGCAGTACTTC.

In this sample, this clonotype turned up many times. The genes are TRBV29-1 and TRBJ2-5; 7 nucleotides agree with TRBD2. This CDR3 region has 13 residues. With V trimmed by 0 bases and J by 3 bases, 1 base remained unmatched. Germline lookup yields CDR1 SQVTM and CDR2 ANQGSEA. The CDR3 reads CSVEDRGEETQYF. CDR3 nucleotide sequence: TGCAGCGTTGAAGACCGGGGGGAAGAGACCCAGTACTTC. The full variable domain, completed using reference TRBV29-1 and TRBJ2-5, is SAVISQKPSRDICQRGTSLTIQCQVDSQVTMMFWYRQQPGQSLTLIATANQGSEATYESGFVIDKFPISRPNLTFSTLTVSNMSPEDSSIYLCSVEDRGEETQYFGPGTRLLVL.

V usage is TRBV10-3 and J usage is TRBJ2-1, with 9 bases fitting TRBD2. CDR1 and CDR2 from the germline V gene are ENHRY and SYGVKD. V shed 3 bases and J 7 bases; nucleotides not matched to a gene: 4. The CDR3 is 14 residues long. CDR3 loop: CAISDERGVNEQFF. In DNA form, the CDR3 reads TGTGCCATCAGTGATGAGCGGGGGGTTAATGAGCAGTTCTTC.

The V gene is TRBV6-5, the J gene TRBJ2-2; D not certain. Trimming took off 2 bases at V and 8 bases at J, with 12 bases between the two ends. Per germline, CDR1 MNHEY and CDR2 SVGAGI. The CDR3 totals 14 residues. CDR3 nucleotide sequence: TGTGCCAGCAGTTACAGCCGGTGGTCTGGGGAGCTGTTTTTT. Encoded protein: CASSYSRWSGELFF.

Many counts were recorded for this clonotype. The CDR3, as DNA: TGCAGTGCTAGAGGCCGGACAGGGCTGCTCTATGGCTACACCTTC. Its protein is CSARGRTGLLYGYTF. The gene calls are TRBV20-1 and TRBJ1-2; 8 bases are a match to TRBD1. The germline V gene has CDR1 DFQATT and CDR2 SNEGSKA (reference sequence). Trimming took 1 base from V and 4 from J; bases not matched to a gene: 8. The CDR3 extends over 15 amino acids.

This clonotype has just a few counts. V usage is TRBV19 and J usage is TRBJ1-1; possibly TRBD1 for D (5 bases). Germline loops: CDR1 LNHDA, CDR2 SQIVND (reference sequence). This CDR3 has 14 amino acids. V shed 6 bases and J shed 1 base, with 12 bases lying between them. The CDR3 spells CASSKGRPNTEAFF. The DNA for the CDR3 is TGTGCCAGTAGCAAGGGACGCCCGAACACTGAAGCTTTCTTT.

This clonotype has only a few counts. The chain has TRBV12-3 or TRBV12-4 and TRBJ2-5; 8 nucleotides match TRBD2. The CDR3 is made up of 14 amino acids. Losses at the gene ends were 6 bases for V and 4 bases for J; bases not matched to a gene: 7. The CDR3 is CASRSAGEGETQYF. CDR3 DNA: TGTGCCAGCAGGTCAGCGGGGGAGGGAGAGACCCAGTACTTC.

This rearrangement joins TRBV19 to TRBJ1-1; unclear D gene. The CDR3 has 16 amino acids. Trimming took off 3 bases at V and 4 bases at J, with 18 bases between the two ends. Germline V gene sequence: CDR1 LNHDA, CDR2 SQIVND (reference sequence). CDR3 amino acids: CASSIYPSGYSTEAFF. For the CDR3, the DNA is TGTGCCAGTAGTATTTATCCCAGTGGGTACAGCACTGAAGCTTTCTTT.

DNA for the CDR3: TGCAGTGCTAAAACAGGGGGCGGCAATCAGCCCCAGCATTTT. Its protein product is CSAKTGGGNQPQHF. The gene calls are TRBV20-1 and TRBJ1-5; 9 bases map to TRBD1. The germline gives CDR1 DFQATT, CDR2 SNEGSKA (reference sequence). The CDR3 covers 14 residues. Trimming took 4 bases from V and 2 from J; bases not matched to a gene: 3.

This chain uses TRBV12-3 or TRBV12-4 with TRBJ1-6; TRBD1 is a possible D gene (5 bases). The CDR3 runs 15 residues. V lost 3 bases and J 10 bases, leaving 16 bases between the germline ends. CDR3: CASSFREGLGSPLHF. The CDR3 DNA reads as TGTGCCAGCAGTTTCAGGGAGGGGCTAGGGTCACCCCTCCACTTT.

This clonotype was seen ten or more times. V is TRBV5-5 and J is TRBJ2-3; 11 bases map to TRBD2. The CDR3 extends over 15 amino acids. J lost 4 bases, V lost 4 bases, and 5 bases had no gene match. Germline V gene data show CDR1 as SGHKS and CDR2 as YYEKEE (reference sequence). CDR3 bases: TGTGCCAGCAGCCGCGTTAGCGGGGGGGCAGATACGCAGTATTTT. Protein sequence: CASSRVSGGADTQYF.

This clonotype was picked up a small number of times. The CDR3 loop is CSARDAGNSPLHF. The CDR3 DNA sequence: TGCAGTGCTAGAGATGCGGGGAATTCACCCCTCCACTTT. The chain has TRBV20-1 and TRBJ1-6, with D unclear. The CDR3 consists of 13 residues. Trimming cost V 0 bases and J 7 bases, with 7 bases left between them. CDR1 and CDR2 from the germline V gene are DFQATT and SNEGSKA (reference sequence).

This sequence joins TRBV28 and TRBJ1-1; tentative D call: TRBD1 (5 bases). Between the trimmed V and J ends, which lost 5 bases and 4 bases, there was a span of 20 bases. Germline V gene lookup returns CDR1 MDHEN and CDR2 SYDVKM. The CDR3 loop spans 16 amino acids. CDR3 DNA: TGTGCCAGCAGTCCATCATCGGGACTGCCCCTCACTGAAGCTTTCTTT. Translating it yields CASSPSSGLPLTEAFF.